This T cell receptor beta chain was sequenced in a study of T cell clones after liver transplantation (dated by TCRdb to about 2019). About the investigation overall: Samples were obtained from ITN030ST, a randomized trial in which withdrawal of immunosuppression was attempted within 2 years of liver transplantation. Donor-reactive T cell clones were identified by TCRbeta sequencing following a pre-transplant mixed lymphocyte reaction and were subsequently tracked in post-transplant blood. Third party-reactive TCRbeta sequences from pre-transplant MLRs were also identified as an antigen-independent comparator for donor-reactive sequences. Three of the eight recipients were HCV-positive; the others were transplanted for non-autoimmune, non-viral indications. No induction therapy was given to the subjects, and standard immunosuppression was administered until randomization at 12-24 months post-transplant. Tolerance was defined as complete immunosuppression withdrawal for at least one year with no rise in liver enzymes beyond twice the upper limit of normal. Blood samples were collected pre-transplant, pre-randomization before withdrawal, and post-randomization after either complete withdrawal or failed withdrawal. The study cohort included 8 liver transplant recipients, of whom 3 were classified as tolerant and 5 as non-tolerant. The study at large found these results: Because no allograft tissue specimens were available, donor-reactive T cells may have migrated into the graft instead of being deleted. Low numbers of available donor cells limited the measurable donor-reactive repertoire in a couple of subjects. The decline in donor-reactive sequences exceeded the decline in third party-reactive sequences, suggesting partial antigen-specific deletion that was unrelated to withdrawal success. A significant post-transplant decrease in circulating donor-reactive CD4 TCRbeta sequences was observed in most of the 8 subjects, irrespective of tolerance or HCV status. Conclusions were preliminary, limited by small, heterogeneous patient numbers and non-standardized post-transplant time points. When repertoire turnover was taken into account, detection of donor-reactive sequences was significantly reduced in 7 of 8 subjects for CD4 and in 8 of 8 subjects for CD8.

Thawed unstimulated PBMCs were stained for CD3, CD4 and CD8 and FACS-sorted into CD3+CD4+ and CD3+CD8+ populations. All 8 studied subjects were randomized to immunosuppression withdrawal. The Qiagen DNeasy Blood and Tissue Kit was used for isolation of genomic DNA. High-throughput TCRbeta CDR3 sequencing of frozen genomic DNA was performed by immunoSEQ, including PCR amplification, mapping, bias correction and internal controls. For the original study's pipeline: Only productive rearrangements were retained, and each unique TCRbeta sequence was defined by its CDR3 nucleotide sequence together with its V and J gene. Donor-reactive sequences required at least 5-fold expansion in CFSE-low cells versus unstimulated pre-transplant cells and at least 0.01% frequency. Per-subject minimum frequency thresholds, based on the lowest-template unstimulated sample, ensured at least 90% detection power. Jensen-Shannon divergence between the top 1000 TCRbeta sequences after and before transplant was used to measure repertoire turnover. Two-sided Fisher's exact tests were used to test for changes in the detection of donor-reactive sequences. In TCRdb, the immuneACCESS table is reduced to in-frame sequences with V and J assigned. These tables do not hold every clone; where another copy was compared, an unresolved V gene accounts for under half, and the others remain unexplained. V, J and clone size were drawn from that table, and D and trimming were deduced from the DNA. Across this sample there are 25,000 to 40,000 clones, with around 94% seen only once. The top ten clones comprise about 25% of the sample.

About this clone itself: What this receptor recognizes is not known. Base qualities are not at hand, and no much larger clone is one base apart.

The germline V gene provides CDR1 MGHRA and CDR2 YSYEKL. The CDR3, cysteine through phenylalanine, is 14 amino acids long. This entry keeps only the CDR3 DNA: 42 bases, framed from base 1. V loses 3 bases at its end and J loses 5 bases; junction bases beyond the gene matches: 4. Here the chain combines TRBV4-1 and TRBJ2-1; 7 middle bases align to TRBD1. The receptor was derived from a human patient who received a liver transplant. After a transplant, the donor of the graft may account for some T cells. Source: CD8+ T cells from blood, taken 12 months after liver transplant. The nucleotides read TGCGCCAGCAGCCACGACAGGGCCGACAATGAGCAGTTCTTC. It is translated as CASSHDRADNEQFF.